These T cell receptor beta chains were read from a single sample in a study of T cells in localized non-small cell lung cancer. Clones were sequenced by immunoSEQ multiplex PCR, and TCRdb holds only the in-frame ones, with some missing. This table holds fewer than 50,000 clones, 65% to 90% found once. The material sequenced was PBMCs, taken before any cancer treatment. The receptors here all came from a man aged 35 to 69 with stage II lung adenocarcinoma. Both conserved end residues are part of each CDR3. Fields, in order: D gene, clone size, V gene, J gene, CDR3 protein, CDR3 DNA. D genes are given only for firm matches. Expanded clones are given a class, and other clones once, few, many or no size at all.

-	-	TRBV27	TRBJ1-1	CASSRDGRNTEAFF	TGTGCCAGCAGCCGGGACGGGCGGAACACTGAAGCTTTCTTT
-	-	TRBV7-2	TRBJ1-4	CASTPQAATNEKLFF	TGTGCCAGCACCCCACAGGCTGCAACTAATGAAAAACTGTTTTTT
TRBD2	few	TRBV19	TRBJ2-3	CASKGLAPTDTQYF	TGTGCCAGTAAAGGACTAGCGCCCACAGATACGCAGTATTTT
-	medium-sized	TRBV6-1	TRBJ2-7	CASSEARDYEQYF	TGTGCCAGCAGTGAAGCGAGGGACTACGAGCAGTACTTC
-	-	TRBV29-1	TRBJ1-4	CSVAGGAGEKLFF	TGCAGCGTCGCGGGCGGGGCGGGAGAAAAACTGTTTTTT
-	-	TRBV18	TRBJ1-2	CASSPPTGRNGYTF	TGTGCCAGCTCACCACCAACAGGAAGGAATGGCTACACCTTC
TRBD2	-	TRBV19	TRBJ2-3	CASSISGAGPDTQYF	TGTGCCAGTAGTATAAGCGGGGCCGGCCCAGATACGCAGTATTTT
-	-	TRBV20-1	TRBJ2-1	CSASNHNEQFF	TGCAGTGCTAGTAATCACAATGAGCAGTTCTTC
-	-	TRBV10-3	TRBJ2-2	CAISELSSTGELFF	TGTGCCATCAGTGAGCTAAGTTCCACCGGGGAGCTGTTTTTT
TRBD1	-	TRBV18	TRBJ1-3	CASSPTGGESGNTIYF	TGTGCCAGCTCTCCTACAGGGGGTGAATCTGGAAACACCATATATTTT
-	-	TRBV5-4	TRBJ2-5	CASSNPAQETQYF	TGTGCCAGCAGCAACCCGGCCCAAGAGACCCAGTACTTC
-	-	TRBV6-4	TRBJ2-2	CASSIQPAGTGELFF	TGTGCCAGCAGTATCCAACCAGCCGGAACCGGGGAGCTGTTTTTT
-	-	TRBV15	TRBJ1-3	CATSRGVGNTIYF	TGTGCCACCAGCAGGGGGGTTGGAAACACCATATATTTT
-	-	TRBV5-6	TRBJ2-1	CASSFLRGPSSYNEQFF	TGTGCCAGCAGCTTTCTTAGGGGCCCTAGCTCCTACAATGAGCAGTTCTTC
TRBD1	-	TRBV18	TRBJ2-7	CASSPGTRGLTEQYF	TGTGCCAGCTCACCGGGTACTAGGGGGCTCACCGAGCAGTACTTC
-	-	TRBV19	TRBJ2-1	CATRLDSNEQFF	TGTGCCACCCGTTTAGACTCAAATGAGCAGTTCTTC
TRBD2	-	TRBV11-2	TRBJ2-7	CASSRGVQRGVSYEQYF	TGTGCCAGCAGCCGAGGGGTCCAGCGGGGGGTCTCCTACGAGCAGTACTTC
TRBD1	-	TRBV7-2	TRBJ1-2	CASTRGTAYGYTF	TGTGCCAGCACCCGAGGGACAGCCTATGGCTACACCTTC
-	-	TRBV2	TRBJ1-2	CASSVQVSYGYTF	TGTGCCAGCAGCGTACAGGTCTCCTATGGCTACACCTTC
TRBD1	-	TRBV7-3	TRBJ2-7	CASSGPGQGGGEQYF	TGTGCCAGCAGCGGCCCGGGACAGGGAGGGGGCGAGCAGTACTTC
-	-	TRBV5-8	TRBJ1-2	CASKSTWEAPSGYTF	TGTGCCAGCAAATCGACGTGGGAGGCGCCGAGTGGCTACACCTTC
-	-	TRBV11-2	TRBJ2-1	CASSLGTVPSEQFF	TGTGCCAGCAGCTTAGGCACGGTACCCAGTGAGCAGTTCTTC
-	-	TRBV15	TRBJ2-3	CATNSDHSNTQYF	TGTGCCACCAACTCCGATCATTCAAATACGCAGTATTTT
-	few	TRBV5-1	TRBJ2-5	CASSLGGGEERPQYF	TGCGCCAGCAGCTTGGGGGGCGGGGAGGAGAGACCCCAGTACTTC
-	-	TRBV6-5	TRBJ1-1	CASSDNTEAFF	TGTGCCAGCAGTGACAACACTGAAGCTTTCTTT
TRBD1	-	TRBV19	TRBJ2-6	CASNQRDRETSGANVLTF	TGTGCCAGTAATCAGCGGGACAGGGAAACCTCTGGGGCCAACGTCCTGACTTTC
TRBD1	-	TRBV2	TRBJ2-7	CASSPTGMNEQYF	TGTGCCAGCAGTCCGACAGGGATGAACGAGCAGTACTTC
TRBD1	once	TRBV18	TRBJ1-1	CASSTGENTEAFF	TGTGCCAGTTCGACAGGGGAGAACACTGAAGCTTTCTTT
TRBD2	-	TRBV19	TRBJ2-3	CASSIAGGTDTQYF	TGTGCCAGTAGTATCGCGGGAGGCACAGATACGCAGTATTTT
TRBD2	-	TRBV13	TRBJ2-1	CASSPTGGRRNEQFF	TGTGCCAGCAGCCCTACTGGCGGGAGGCGTAATGAGCAGTTCTTC
TRBD2	-	TRBV19	TRBJ2-5	CASSGGGLAGGYRETQYF	TGTGCCAGTAGTGGCGGCGGCCTAGCGGGAGGATACCGGGAGACCCAGTACTTC
-	-	TRBV4-3	TRBJ2-7	CASSQGLSPSNDEQYF	TGCGCCAGCAGCCAAGGATTGAGCCCTTCTAACGACGAGCAGTACTTC
TRBD1	-	TRBV12-5	TRBJ2-1	CASGFRQGPPNEQFF	TGTGCTAGTGGTTTTAGACAGGGACCCCCCAATGAGCAGTTCTTC